This record looks at one TCR beta chain sequence and its context. The sample comes from a study of blood T cell repertoires in COVID-19. The wider study: There were acute and convalescent COVID-19 samples, and they came from the United States, Italy and Spain.

As handled by the study authors: From reference gene primer amplification, estimates of nucleated cell counts were derived. Repertoires were generated with immunoSEQ multiplex PCR, while TCRdb's copy carries only in-frame clones and drops some. That table is the source of V, J and clone size, and D and trimming were worked out from the DNA. The data hold under 250,000 clones, with about four fifths observed a single time. The V end lost 3 bases, the J end lost 0 bases, and 14 bases lay between the germline ends. The CDR3 has 16 amino acids. Germline V gene sequence: CDR1 SEHNR, CDR2 FQNEAQ (reference sequence).

The chain employs TRBV7-9 and TRBJ1-2; D perhaps matches TRBD1 (5 bases). The specimen sequenced was peripheral blood. The sequence came from a woman aged 40 to 50 with COVID-19, enrolled during active disease. CDR3 sequence reads: CASSFSAGPANYGYTF. The CDR3 nucleotides are TGTGCCAGCAGCTTTTCCGCGGGGCCAGCTAACTATGGCTACACCTTC.